The present entry profiles one T cell receptor beta chain with its context. As originally analysed: Reference gene primer amplification gave estimated nucleated cell counts. Only in-frame clones appear in the TCRdb table, and some are missing; sequencing was by immunoSEQ multiplex PCR. V and J calls and clone size are those listed in that table; D and trimming were worked out from the DNA. The sample holds 150,000 to 200,000 clones, more than 75% seen once. The germline CDR1 and CDR2 sequences are MNHEY and SVGAGI. The CDR3 length is 15 residues. With 6 bases clipped from V and 6 bases from J, the junction kept 10 bases outside the gene matches. This sample is part of a study of blood T cell repertoires in COVID-19. Across the study: Samples representing acute and convalescent COVID-19 were sourced from the United States, Italy and Spain. In each case, the material was cDNA or gDNA derived from T cells, B-cell-depleted T cells, or PBMCs.

J is TRBJ2-7 and V is TRBV6-5, with 11 bases aligning to TRBD2. This clonotype was sampled from a human donor in a cohort sampled during active COVID-19. The source material was peripheral blood. The CDR3 bases are TGTGCCAGCAGACTAGCGGGGGCCCTTGGGGTCGAGCAGTACTTC. Amino acids: CASRLAGALGVEQYF.